The rows below give T cell receptor beta chains drawn from one sample of a study of molecular identifiers for immune sequencing clone quantification. TCRdb re-analysed the PCR reads in MiXCR, keeping a single row per CDR3 protein. The sample records some 320,000 distinct CDR3 sequences, about 23% being singletons. The specimen was naive CD8+ T cells from blood, with Jurkat cell RNA spiked in. The receptors derive from a human donor in good health. Some libraries in this study had Jurkat cell RNA spiked in. Each CDR3 is given with its conserved first and last residue. The D gene is left open where the match is weak. Clone size appears in some rows only: once, few, many, or a class for an expanded clone.

clone size: many; V gene: TRBV29-1; J gene: TRBJ1-1; D gene: TRBD1; CDR3 protein: CSARQGGTEAFF; CDR3 DNA: TGCAGCGCCCGACAGGGAGGCACTGAAGCTTTCTTT
clone size: few; V gene: TRBV11-2; J gene: TRBJ2-3; D gene: TRBD2; CDR3 protein: CASSIRDYTSTDTQYF; CDR3 DNA: TGTGCCAGCAGCATACGGGACTATACTAGCACAGATACGCAGTATTTT
clone size: NA; V gene: TRBV4-1; J gene: TRBJ1-1; D gene: NA; CDR3 protein: CASSHLGAGAFF; CDR3 DNA: TGCGCCAGCAGCCATTTAGGGGCTGGAGCTTTCTTT
clone size: NA; V gene: TRBV7-3; J gene: TRBJ2-1; D gene: TRBD2; CDR3 protein: CASSLNLAESYNEQFF; CDR3 DNA: TGTGCCAGCAGCTTAAACCTAGCGGAGTCCTACAATGAGCAGTTCTTC
clone size: many; V gene: TRBV28; J gene: TRBJ2-3; D gene: NA; CDR3 protein: CASTGAGSTDTQYF; CDR3 DNA: TGTGCCAGCACGGGGGCAGGGTCCACAGATACGCAGTATTTT
clone size: NA; V gene: TRBV7-2; J gene: TRBJ2-3; D gene: TRBD2; CDR3 protein: CASSLALMTAGGEYTQYF; CDR3 DNA: TGTGCCAGCAGCTTAGCGCTAATGACGGCGGGGGGCGAGTACACGCAGTATTTT
clone size: many; V gene: TRBV7-9; J gene: TRBJ2-2; D gene: NA; CDR3 protein: CASSLRATGMNTGELFF; CDR3 DNA: TGTGCCAGCAGCTTAAGGGCCACCGGGATGAACACCGGGGAGCTGTTTTTT
clone size: many; V gene: TRBV9; J gene: TRBJ2-2; D gene: NA; CDR3 protein: CASSAQGRKGPNTGELFF; CDR3 DNA: TGTGCCAGCAGCGCCCAAGGCCGCAAGGGACCGAACACCGGGGAGCTGTTTTTT
clone size: NA; V gene: TRBV19; J gene: TRBJ1-6; D gene: NA; CDR3 protein: CASTVGNSPLHF; CDR3 DNA: TGTGCCAGTACCGTGGGGAATTCACCCCTCCACTTT
clone size: many; V gene: TRBV6-4; J gene: TRBJ1-1; D gene: NA; CDR3 protein: CASRETPNTEAFF; CDR3 DNA: TGTGCCAGCAGGGAGACACCGAACACTGAAGCTTTCTTT
clone size: NA; V gene: TRBV14; J gene: TRBJ2-3; D gene: TRBD1; CDR3 protein: CASSQGPGTGTQYF; CDR3 DNA: TGTGCCAGCAGCCAAGGACCCGGGACAGGTACGCAGTATTTT
clone size: NA; V gene: TRBV20-1; J gene: TRBJ2-2; D gene: NA; CDR3 protein: CSAVGTQGPGELFF; CDR3 DNA: TGCAGTGCCGTGGGGACACAAGGCCCCGGGGAGCTGTTTTTT
clone size: NA; V gene: TRBV7-9; J gene: TRBJ2-5; D gene: NA; CDR3 protein: CASSSGHQQETQYF; CDR3 DNA: TGTGCCAGCAGCTCGGGACACCAGCAAGAGACCCAGTACTTC
clone size: many; V gene: TRBV2; J gene: TRBJ1-2; D gene: TRBD1; CDR3 protein: CATADRDRDDYGYTF; CDR3 DNA: TGTGCCACCGCTGACCGGGACAGGGACGACTATGGCTACACCTTC
clone size: many; V gene: TRBV7-9; J gene: TRBJ2-2; D gene: NA; CDR3 protein: CASSLLTETNTGELFF; CDR3 DNA: TGTGCCAGCAGCTTATTGACCGAAACGAACACCGGGGAGCTGTTTTTT
clone size: NA; V gene: TRBV19; J gene: TRBJ2-6; D gene: NA; CDR3 protein: CAGSMYLSGANVLTF; CDR3 DNA: TGTGCCGGTAGTATGTACCTCTCTGGGGCCAACGTCCTGACTTTC
clone size: many; V gene: TRBV5-5; J gene: TRBJ2-3; D gene: NA; CDR3 protein: CASSFNGGTDTQYF; CDR3 DNA: TGTGCCAGCAGCTTTAACGGCGGCACAGATACGCAGTATTTT
clone size: NA; V gene: TRBV7-2; J gene: TRBJ2-2; D gene: TRBD2; CDR3 protein: CASSFHLAGVNTGELFF; CDR3 DNA: TGTGCCAGCAGCTTTCATCTAGCGGGGGTGAACACCGGGGAGCTGTTTTTT
clone size: many; V gene: TRBV6-5; J gene: TRBJ2-7; D gene: NA; CDR3 protein: CASSYESGPFYEQYF; CDR3 DNA: TGTGCCAGCAGTTACGAGTCAGGGCCGTTCTACGAGCAGTACTTC
clone size: few; V gene: TRBV11-2; J gene: TRBJ2-5; D gene: NA; CDR3 protein: CASSLGGNSEETQYF; CDR3 DNA: TGTGCCAGCAGCTTAGGTGGTAATTCGGAAGAGACCCAGTACTTC
clone size: many; V gene: TRBV6-5; J gene: TRBJ2-2; D gene: NA; CDR3 protein: CASSQEPTRGTGELFF; CDR3 DNA: TGTGCCAGCAGTCAAGAACCCACGAGAGGGACCGGGGAGCTGTTTTTT
clone size: many; V gene: TRBV11-2; J gene: TRBJ2-1; D gene: TRBD1; CDR3 protein: CASSLRDSQYNEQFF; CDR3 DNA: TGTGCCAGCAGCCTCCGGGACAGCCAATACAATGAGCAGTTCTTC
clone size: NA; V gene: TRBV24-1; J gene: TRBJ2-7; D gene: TRBD1; CDR3 protein: CATGQGPGEQYF; CDR3 DNA: TGTGCCACAGGACAGGGGCCGGGGGAGCAGTACTTC
clone size: NA; V gene: TRBV12-3/TRBV12-4; J gene: TRBJ2-7; D gene: NA; CDR3 protein: CASSFGSGSEQYF; CDR3 DNA: NA
clone size: many; V gene: TRBV4-1; J gene: TRBJ1-1; D gene: NA; CDR3 protein: CASSQGTGFFNTEAFF; CDR3 DNA: TGCGCCAGCAGCCAAGGAACAGGGTTTTTCAACACTGAAGCTTTCTTT
clone size: many; V gene: TRBV14; J gene: TRBJ2-3; D gene: NA; CDR3 protein: CATSGKTDTQYF; CDR3 DNA: TGTGCCACCTCTGGCAAAACAGATACGCAGTATTTT
clone size: many; V gene: TRBV30; J gene: TRBJ2-1; D gene: NA; CDR3 protein: CAWSVGANEQFF; CDR3 DNA: TGTGCCTGGAGTGTCGGGGCTAATGAGCAGTTCTTC
clone size: many; V gene: TRBV25-1; J gene: TRBJ1-2; D gene: NA; CDR3 protein: CASSEAEGYTF; CDR3 DNA: TGTGCCAGCAGTGAGGCGGAGGGCTACACCTTC
clone size: few; V gene: TRBV7-9; J gene: TRBJ2-5; D gene: TRBD1; CDR3 protein: CASSLAFGQEETQYF; CDR3 DNA: TGTGCCAGCAGCTTAGCGTTTGGACAGGAAGAGACCCAGTACTTC
clone size: NA; V gene: TRBV27; J gene: TRBJ2-3; D gene: TRBD2; CDR3 protein: CASSEIGLAGGSGTDTQYF; CDR3 DNA: TGTGCCAGCAGCGAAATCGGACTAGCGGGAGGGTCTGGCACAGATACGCAGTATTTT
clone size: many; V gene: TRBV29-1; J gene: TRBJ2-7; D gene: TRBD2; CDR3 protein: CSVKPGLVYEQYF; CDR3 DNA: TGCAGCGTTAAACCGGGACTAGTGTACGAGCAGTACTTC
clone size: NA; V gene: TRBV4-1; J gene: TRBJ2-7; D gene: NA; CDR3 protein: CASSLSGTGTSNEQYF; CDR3 DNA: TGCGCCAGCAGCCTGTCCGGGACGGGTACCTCCAACGAGCAGTACTTC
clone size: few; V gene: TRBV29-1; J gene: TRBJ2-7; D gene: NA; CDR3 protein: CSVDAEGPPYEQYF; CDR3 DNA: TGCAGCGTTGATGCTGAGGGCCCCCCGTACGAGCAGTACTTC
clone size: NA; V gene: TRBV12-3/TRBV12-4; J gene: TRBJ2-7; D gene: NA; CDR3 protein: CASSVHGTYEQYF; CDR3 DNA: TGTGCCAGCAGTGTCCATGGGACCTACGAGCAGTACTTC
clone size: NA; V gene: TRBV7-2; J gene: TRBJ1-2; D gene: TRBD1; CDR3 protein: CASSLRTGQDYGYTF; CDR3 DNA: TGTGCCAGCAGCCTCAGGACAGGGCAGGACTATGGCTACACCTTC
clone size: NA; V gene: TRBV11-2; J gene: TRBJ1-5; D gene: NA; CDR3 protein: CASASRMYQPQHF; CDR3 DNA: TGTGCCAGCGCTAGTAGGATGTATCAGCCCCAGCATTTT
clone size: NA; V gene: TRBV5-6; J gene: TRBJ2-2; D gene: NA; CDR3 protein: CASSLPTYPAGELFF; CDR3 DNA: TGTGCCAGCAGCCTCCCGACATATCCCGCCGGGGAGCTGTTTTTT
clone size: NA; V gene: TRBV7-9; J gene: TRBJ2-5; D gene: TRBD2; CDR3 protein: CASSSTETSKETQYF; CDR3 DNA: TGTGCCAGCAGCTCCACTGAGACTAGCAAAGAGACCCAGTACTTC
clone size: many; V gene: TRBV6-6; J gene: TRBJ1-1; D gene: NA; CDR3 protein: CAIHKGTEAFF; CDR3 DNA: TGTGCCATCCACAAGGGCACTGAAGCTTTCTTT
clone size: few; V gene: TRBV9; J gene: TRBJ1-5; D gene: NA; CDR3 protein: CASSVDGNQPQHF; CDR3 DNA: TGTGCCAGCAGCGTTGACGGGAATCAGCCCCAGCATTTT
clone size: NA; V gene: TRBV14; J gene: TRBJ2-4; D gene: NA; CDR3 protein: CASSQDESKNIQYF; CDR3 DNA: TGTGCCAGCAGCCAAGATGAGTCCAAAAACATTCAGTACTTC
clone size: many; V gene: TRBV29-1; J gene: TRBJ2-4; D gene: NA; CDR3 protein: CSVVGQQNIQYF; CDR3 DNA: TGCAGCGTTGTAGGGCAGCAAAACATTCAGTACTTC
clone size: NA; V gene: TRBV6-1; J gene: TRBJ1-5; D gene: NA; CDR3 protein: CASSAPPAGAHQPQHF; CDR3 DNA: TGTGCCAGCAGTGCCCCCCCCGCAGGGGCCCATCAGCCCCAGCATTTT
clone size: NA; V gene: TRBV27; J gene: TRBJ2-3; D gene: NA; CDR3 protein: CASLGGSTQYF; CDR3 DNA: TGTGCCAGCTTAGGGGGAAGTACGCAGTATTTT
clone size: many; V gene: TRBV7-9; J gene: TRBJ1-4; D gene: NA; CDR3 protein: CASSFDEKLFF; CDR3 DNA: TGTGCCAGCAGCTTTGACGAAAAACTGTTTTTT
clone size: few; V gene: TRBV7-2; J gene: TRBJ2-1; D gene: TRBD2; CDR3 protein: CASSPGLAIYNEQFF; CDR3 DNA: TGTGCCAGCAGCCCCGGACTAGCGATATACAATGAGCAGTTCTTC
clone size: NA; V gene: TRBV10-2; J gene: TRBJ1-5; D gene: NA; CDR3 protein: CASAMYSNQPQHF; CDR3 DNA: TGCGCAAGCGCCATGTATAGCAATCAGCCCCAGCATTTT
clone size: NA; V gene: TRBV27; J gene: TRBJ2-1; D gene: TRBD2; CDR3 protein: CASRTGTSGAYNEQFF; CDR3 DNA: TGTGCCAGCAGAACCGGGACTAGCGGGGCCTACAATGAGCAGTTCTTC
clone size: NA; V gene: TRBV6-5; J gene: TRBJ1-5; D gene: NA; CDR3 protein: CASSLGHFNQPQHF; CDR3 DNA: TGTGCCAGCAGTCTCGGACACTTCAATCAGCCCCAGCATTTT
clone size: NA; V gene: TRBV24-1; J gene: TRBJ2-5; D gene: NA; CDR3 protein: CAPSPPPKRVGAAPYF; CDR3 DNA: TGTGCCCCCAGTCCCCCGCCGAAGCGGGTTGGGGCGGCCCCGTACTTC
clone size: NA; V gene: TRBV6-2/TRBV6-3; J gene: TRBJ1-1; D gene: NA; CDR3 protein: CASRAPIRGTEAFF; CDR3 DNA: TGTGCCAGCCGGGCACCGATCCGAGGGACTGAAGCTTTCTTT
clone size: many; V gene: TRBV7-2; J gene: TRBJ2-3; D gene: TRBD2; CDR3 protein: CASSLAYHLSGTDTQYF; CDR3 DNA: TGTGCCAGCAGCTTAGCGTACCACTTAAGCGGGACTGATACGCAGTATTTT
clone size: NA; V gene: TRBV20-1; J gene: TRBJ1-1; D gene: TRBD1; CDR3 protein: CSVNGGPGGGRWTEAFF; CDR3 DNA: TGCAGTGTCAACGGCGGCCCAGGGGGCGGCCGTTGGACTGAAGCTTTCTTT
clone size: many; V gene: TRBV6-5; J gene: TRBJ2-5; D gene: NA; CDR3 protein: CASFPKTYQETQYF; CDR3 DNA: TGTGCCAGCTTCCCAAAGACCTACCAAGAGACCCAGTACTTC